This TCR beta chain was identified during a study of T-cell reconstitution after alpha-beta-depleted transplantation in children. During its preparation, the TCRbeta library received unique molecular identifiers. From the PCR reads, TCRdb called clonotypes with MiXCR, one entry per CDR3 protein. The table lists 330,000 or so distinct CDR3 sequences, roughly 7.8% of them singletons, with around 9.8% in the top ten. The junction had 7 bases not matched to a gene; V was cut back by 2 bases and J by 10 bases. The CDR3 is 14 residues long. CDR1 PRHDT and CDR2 FYEKMQ come from the germline V gene (reference sequence). Points from the study as a whole: Reportedly, only several hundred clones from non-depleted graft cells drove alpha-beta T-cell counts at about two months. It was surviving recipient T cells and thymic progenitors that gave some patients high TCRbeta diversity at day 60. Hyperexpanded clones declined; after one year, newly produced T cells mostly supplied diversity.

In its sample, this clonotype was seen a few times. The antigen remains unidentified. Sequencing was performed on peripheral blood, taken 360 days after TCRalphabeta/CD19-depleted stem cell transplant. This chain links TRBV13 with TRBJ2-1; TRBD2 matches 8 bases. This sequence originates from a female patient aged 2-9 years who had a stem cell transplant for Fanconi anemia, so the T cells may come from the graft donor. The DNA of the CDR3 is TGTGCCAGCAGCTTAATCCGGGGGGGGCGGGAGCAGTTCTTC. Its translation: CASSLIRGGREQFF.